This entry lists 16 T cell receptor beta chains sequenced from one sample in a study of T cell repertoires in cytomegalovirus infection. A single record per CDR3 protein comes from TCRdb applying MiXCR to the reads. The sample holds approximately 250,000 distinct CDR3 sequences, over 8% seen once. The sequenced sample consisted of PBMCs. The receptors stem from a human donor in good health (CMV status not recorded). Some clones in this sample may be carry-over from other donors' samples.

This clonotype was counted ten times or more. This sequence joins TRBV7-2 and TRBJ2-7, with 11 bases aligning to TRBD1. J lost 4 bases, V lost 5 bases, and 10 bases had no gene match. This CDR3 contains 16 residues. Germline V gene lookup returns CDR1 SGHTA and CDR2 FQGNSA. CDR3 DNA sequence: TGTGCCAGCAGCACCCGATTGGGGACAGGGGGTTACGAGCAGTACTTC. Its protein product is CASSTRLGTGGYEQYF.

This clonotype was seen at least ten times. The chain has TRBV7-2 and TRBJ2-3; no firm D call. Per germline, CDR1 SGHTA and CDR2 FQGNSA. Trimming cost V 0 bases and J 5 bases, with 6 bases left between them. The CDR3 sequence is 13 residues long. The CDR3 here is CASSLAPLDTQYF. The CDR3 region has the DNA TGTGCCAGCAGCTTAGCGCCGCTAGATACGCAGTATTTT.

In this sample, this clonotype turned up many times. The CDR3 region is CASSLGGGGAVPDTQYF. The CDR3 DNA reads as TGTGCCAGCAGCCTTGGTGGCGGGGGGGCGGTCCCAGATACGCAGTATTTT. V and J are TRBV6-1 and TRBJ2-3, with 9 bases that match TRBD2. With 6 bases clipped from V and 4 bases from J, the junction kept 14 bases outside the gene matches. CDR1 is MNHNS and CDR2 is SASEGT in the germline V gene. The CDR3 is made up of 17 amino acids.

The gene calls are TRBV7-9 and TRBJ2-7; TRBD2 agrees at 7 bases. Per germline, CDR1 SEHNR and CDR2 FQNEAQ (reference sequence). The CDR3 spans 15 residues. Trimming took 3 bases from V and 4 from J; bases not matched to a gene: 9. DNA for the CDR3: TGTGCCAGCAGCTTGGGTCTAAGCGGGGCTTACGAGCAGTACTTC. Its translation: CASSLGLSGAYEQYF.

The table lists this clonotype with many counts. The CDR3 DNA reads as TGTGCCAGCAGGTATGCTCCTGTGAACACTGAAGCTTTCTTT. Its protein is CASRYAPVNTEAFF. V is TRBV6-2 or TRBV6-3 and J is TRBJ1-1; D gene uncertain. This CDR3 comprises 14 residues. V was shortened by 6 bases and J by 0 bases, with 11 bases between the two germline ends. Germline V lookup: CDR1 MNHEY, CDR2 SVGEGT.

This clonotype has a count of ten or more. V gene TRBV14 combines with J gene TRBJ1-1, with D unclear. CDR1 is SGHDN, CDR2 FVKESK, per germline. Trimming left V 1 base short and J 9 bases short, with 12 bases between. This CDR3 is built from 13 residues. Written as DNA, the CDR3 is TGTGCCAGCAGCCAAGGTGGTACGGCGAAAGCTTTCTTT. This gives the protein CASSQGGTAKAFF.

This clonotype appeared many times. The V call is TRBV20-1, the J call TRBJ2-5, with 8 bases lining up with TRBD2. Losses at the gene ends were 4 bases for V and 1 base for J; bases not matched to a gene: 11. Per germline, CDR1 DFQATT and CDR2 SNEGSKA (reference sequence). The CDR3 has 16 amino acids. As DNA, the CDR3 is TGCAGTGCTAAGATTAGGGAGCGGGGGAGCCAAGAGACCCAGTACTTC. Amino acids: CSAKIRERGSQETQYF.

V and J are TRBV2 and TRBJ1-5; 7 nucleotides align to TRBD1. This CDR3 contains 15 residues. Per germline, CDR1 SNHLY and CDR2 FYNNEI. The ends lost 5 bases at V and 3 bases at J; junction bases unmatched: 7. This CDR3 is CASSRDSGVNQPQHF. The CDR3 DNA sequence: TGTGCCAGCAGTAGGGACAGCGGGGTCAATCAGCCCCAGCATTTT.

Points on this clonotype: One junction end does not reproduce the germline sequence, and a read error may be involved. The V and J genes are TRBV10-3 and TRBJ2-7; D ambiguous. CDR3 length equals 12 residues. Germline-derived CDR1 and CDR2 are ENHRY and SYGVKD. CDR3 in amino acids: CDTIDRSDEQYF. CDR3 sequence (DNA): TGTGATACTATCGACCGCTCCGACGAGCAGTACTTC.

Remarks on this clonotype: This sequence may be a read error, since a much larger clone differs from it by one base. The conserved final phenylalanine or tryptophan is absent from the CDR3, which likely points to a read error. The J gene is TRBJ2-7, the V gene TRBV19, with D possibly matching TRBD1 (5 bases). The V end was cut by 3 bases, the J end by 1 base, with 10 bases between. Germline CDR1 is LNHDA and CDR2 is SQIVND (reference sequence). There are 14 residues in the CDR3. CDR3 region: CASSIGAASYEQYL. DNA of the CDR3: TGTGCCAGTAGTATTGGGGCAGCTTCCTACGAGCAGTACCTC.

The sample holds many counts of this clonotype. The rearrangement uses TRBV28 and TRBJ1-5; D is ambiguous. The CDR3 has 15 amino acids. The V and J ends lost 7 bases and 4 bases respectively, with 17 bases between them. From germline, CDR1 is MDHEN and CDR2 SYDVKM. The DNA of the CDR3 is TGTGCCAGCATCGCCCCGAGGTCTCCAAATCAGCCCCAGCATTTT. It is translated as CASIAPRSPNQPQHF.

This clonotype has a handful of counts. This chain connects TRBV28 to TRBJ1-5; 7 bases map to TRBD1. V trimming: 7 bases; J trimming: 3 bases; junction bases outside the gene matches: 6. Germline CDR1 and CDR2: MDHEN and SYDVKM. The CDR3 is 14 amino acids. CDR3 loop: CASIGTVINQPQHF. CDR3 in DNA: TGTGCCAGCATAGGGACAGTTATCAATCAGCCCCAGCATTTT.

This clonotype was seen many times. This chain joins TRBV12-3 or TRBV12-4 and TRBJ1-3, with D hard to call. The germline V and J ends were trimmed by 4 bases and 3 bases, with 19 bases remaining between them. This CDR3 has 17 amino acids. The CDR3 DNA is TGTGCCAGCAGTTCCCCATGGGCGGCCCAGGTTGGAAACACCATATATTTT. It specifies CASSSPWAAQVGNTIYF.

This clonotype came up many times. This rearrangement joins TRBV28 to TRBJ1-2; a possible D gene is TRBD1 (5 bases). This CDR3 spans 14 amino acids. Germline V gene sequence: CDR1 MDHEN, CDR2 SYDVKM. With 5 bases removed from V and 5 bases from J, the gap between germline ends came to 15 bases. The CDR3 DNA reads as TGTGCCAGCAGTCCCGTGACTCGGGGGTATGGCTACACCTTC. Encoded protein: CASSPVTRGYGYTF.

This clonotype was counted ten times or more. The rearrangement uses TRBV28 and TRBJ1-4, with D unresolved. The CDR3 runs to 14 residues. CDR1 is MDHEN, CDR2 SYDVKM, per germline. V was cut by 3 bases and J by 5 bases, with 10 bases left in between. The CDR3 loop reads CASSLASKNEKLFF. The CDR3 region has the DNA TGTGCCAGCAGTTTGGCCTCGAAAAATGAAAAACTGTTTTTT.

This clonotype was detected many times. The rearrangement joins TRBV7-2 to TRBJ1-5; no clear D. This CDR3 spans 14 amino acids. The germline gives CDR1 SGHTA, CDR2 FQGNSA. Trimming removed 1 base at V and 6 bases at J, with 10 bases between. The CDR3, as DNA: TGTGCCAGCAGCTTAGTGGCAGAAGGTCAGCCCCAGCATTTT. Amino acids: CASSLVAEGQPQHF.